This passage covers 9 T cell receptor beta chains from one sample sequenced in a study of cytomegalovirus exposure and HLA in healthy donors. Primers: 60 Vbeta forward and 13 Jbeta reverse. Libraries were prepared by immunoSEQ multiplex PCR; TCRdb keeps only in-frame clonotypes and omits some of them. Here the sample spans about 94,000 clones, 81% being singletons. Sequencing was carried out using PBMCs. The receptor set was obtained from a human donor in good health.

V and J are TRBV25-1 and TRBJ2-7, with TRBD1 as a possible D gene (5 bases). The germline gives CDR1 MGHDK, CDR2 SYGVNS. Trimming left V 2 bases short and J 2 bases short, with 10 bases between. This CDR3 spans 14 amino acids. CDR3 bases: TGTGCCAGCAGTGAAGTGGCAGGGCCCTACGAGCAGTACTTC. Translation gives CASSEVAGPYEQYF.

The CDR3 here is CASSQDRVSVGDIQYF. CDR3 nucleotide sequence: TGCGCCAGCAGCCAAGATAGAGTGTCAGTCGGGGACATTCAGTACTTC. This chain uses TRBV4-1 with TRBJ2-4, with D possibly matching TRBD2 (5 bases). The germline V and J ends were trimmed by 0 bases and 8 bases, with 17 bases remaining between them. This CDR3 is built from 16 residues. Germline-derived CDR1 and CDR2 are MGHRA and YSYEKL.

CDR3 in DNA: TGTGCCAGCAGTGGATCAGACAGGGCGAACTATGGCTACACCTTC. This translates into CASSGSDRANYGYTF. The chain has TRBV6-5 and TRBJ1-2, with 7 bases aligning to TRBD1. The germline V gene has CDR1 MNHEY and CDR2 SVGAGI. CDR3 size: 15 residues. V lost 5 bases and J lost 2; bases outside the gene matches: 8.

The chain couples TRBV5-8 to TRBJ1-2; tentatively, D is TRBD1 (5 bases). The germline gives CDR1 SGHTS, CDR2 YDEGEE. There are 15 residues in the CDR3. Between the trimmed V and J ends, which lost 5 bases and 2 bases, there was a span of 16 bases. CDR3: CASRPRQITNYGYTF. The CDR3 nucleotides read TGTGCCAGCAGGCCCCGACAGATTACGAACTATGGCTACACCTTC.

V is TRBV7-2 and J is TRBJ2-3, with D perhaps TRBD2 (6 bases). There are 15 residues in the CDR3. The germline V gene has CDR1 SGHTA and CDR2 FQGNSA. Between the trimmed V and J ends, which lost 4 bases and 5 bases, there was a span of 16 bases. This CDR3 reads CASSYSGAGRDTQYF. CDR3 in DNA: TGTGCCAGCAGCTATAGTGGAGCGGGTAGAGATACGCAGTATTTT.

The V gene is TRBV7-2, the J gene TRBJ1-2, with 7 bases identical to TRBD1. The CDR3 sequence is 15 residues long. The V gene's germline CDR1 is SGHTA and CDR2 FQGNSA. Unmatched junction bases numbered 10, after V lost 5 bases and J lost 4 bases. CDR3 nucleotides: TGTGCCAGCAGCCAGGGGACAGTCTCTCCCTATGGCTACACCTTC. It is translated as CASSQGTVSPYGYTF.

This clone has a handful of counts. The V gene is TRBV4-1, the J gene TRBJ2-1; D is possibly TRBD1 (6 bases). Trimming stripped 1 base from V and 11 bases from J, with 9 bases between. Germline V lookup: CDR1 MGHRA, CDR2 YSYEKL. This CDR3 region has 12 residues. In DNA form, the CDR3 reads TGCGCCAGCAGCCAAGTGAGGGACAAGCAGTTCTTC. Translating it yields CASSQVRDKQFF.

This clone showed up just a few times. The CDR3 coding sequence is TGTGCCAGCAGTTACTCGTGGGCCCCCGGGGAGCTGTTTTTT. Its translation is CASSYSWAPGELFF. The chain joins TRBV6-5 to TRBJ2-2; D gene unclear. The CDR3 extends over 14 amino acids. V lost 0 bases and J 6 bases, leaving 8 bases between the germline ends. Germline CDR1 MNHEY, CDR2 SVGAGI.

The chain joins TRBV7-3 to TRBJ2-7; TRBD2 matches at 11 bases. The CDR3 has 15 residues. Germline lookup yields CDR1 SGHTA and CDR2 FQGTGA. Trimming removed 5 bases from V and 4 bases from J; junction bases left unmatched: 7. The CDR3 here is CASSPRLAGRYEQYF. CDR3 DNA: TGTGCCAGCAGCCCCAGACTAGCGGGGAGGTACGAGCAGTACTTC.